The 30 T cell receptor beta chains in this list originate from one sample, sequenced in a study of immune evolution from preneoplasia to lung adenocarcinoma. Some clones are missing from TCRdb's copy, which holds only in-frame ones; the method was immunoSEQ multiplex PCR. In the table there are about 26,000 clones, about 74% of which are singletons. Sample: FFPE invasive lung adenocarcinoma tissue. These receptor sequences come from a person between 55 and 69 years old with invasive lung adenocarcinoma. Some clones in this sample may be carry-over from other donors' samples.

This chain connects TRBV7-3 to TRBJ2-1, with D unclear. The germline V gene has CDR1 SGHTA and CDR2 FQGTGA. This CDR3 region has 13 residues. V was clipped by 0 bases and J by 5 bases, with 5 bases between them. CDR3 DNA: TGTGCCAGCAGCTTAACAGGAAACAATGAGCAGTTCTTC. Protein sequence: CASSLTGNNEQFF.

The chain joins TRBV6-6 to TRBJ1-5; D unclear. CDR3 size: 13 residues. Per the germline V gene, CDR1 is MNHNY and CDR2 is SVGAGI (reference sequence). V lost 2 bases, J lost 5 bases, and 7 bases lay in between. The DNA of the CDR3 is TGTGCCAGCAGTTACGCTCAGTATCAGCCCCAGCATTTT. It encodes CASSYAQYQPQHF.

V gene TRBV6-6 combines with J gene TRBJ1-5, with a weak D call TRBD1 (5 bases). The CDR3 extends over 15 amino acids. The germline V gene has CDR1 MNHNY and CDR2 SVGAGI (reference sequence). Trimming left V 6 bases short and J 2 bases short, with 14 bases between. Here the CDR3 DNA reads TGTGCCAGCAGAGAGTGGGGGGGTGGCAATCAGCCCCAGCATTTT. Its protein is CASREWGGGNQPQHF.

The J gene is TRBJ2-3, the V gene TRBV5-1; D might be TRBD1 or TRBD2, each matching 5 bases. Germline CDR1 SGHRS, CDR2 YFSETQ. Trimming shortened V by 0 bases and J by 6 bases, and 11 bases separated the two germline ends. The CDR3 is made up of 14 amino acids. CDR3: CASSLGGEGDTQYF. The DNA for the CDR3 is TGCGCCAGCAGCTTGGGCGGAGAGGGGGATACGCAGTATTTT. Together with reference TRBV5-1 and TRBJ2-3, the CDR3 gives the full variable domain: KAGVTQTPRYLIKTRGQQVTLSCSPISGHRSVSWYQQTPGQGLQFLFEYFSETQRNKGNFPGRFSGRQFSNSRSEMNVSTLELGDSALYLCASSLGGEGDTQYFGPGTRLTVL.

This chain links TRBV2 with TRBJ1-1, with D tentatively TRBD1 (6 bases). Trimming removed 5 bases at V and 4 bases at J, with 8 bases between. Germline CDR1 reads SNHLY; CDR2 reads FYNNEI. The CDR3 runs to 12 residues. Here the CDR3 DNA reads TGTGCCAGCAGTACAGGGCGCACTGAAGCTTTCTTT. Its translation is CASSTGRTEAFF.

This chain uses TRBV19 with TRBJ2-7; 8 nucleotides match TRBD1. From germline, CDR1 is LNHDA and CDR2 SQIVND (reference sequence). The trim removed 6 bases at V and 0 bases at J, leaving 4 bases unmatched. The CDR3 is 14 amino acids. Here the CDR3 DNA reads TGTGCCAGTAGACTCGGACAGGGCTCCTACGAGCAGTACTTC. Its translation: CASRLGQGSYEQYF. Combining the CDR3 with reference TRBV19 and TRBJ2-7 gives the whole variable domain DGGITQSPKYLFRKEGQNVTLSCEQNLNHDAMYWYRQDPGQGLRLIYYSQIVNDFQKGDIAEGYSVSREKKESFPLTVTSAQKNPTAFYLCASRLGQGSYEQYFGPGTRLTVT.

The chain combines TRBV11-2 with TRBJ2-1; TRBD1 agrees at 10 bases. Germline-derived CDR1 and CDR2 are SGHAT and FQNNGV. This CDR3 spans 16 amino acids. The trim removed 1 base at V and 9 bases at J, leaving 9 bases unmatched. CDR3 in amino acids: CASSLGSGQGIPEQFF. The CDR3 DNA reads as TGTGCCAGCAGCTTAGGGTCGGGACAGGGGATCCCTGAGCAGTTCTTC.

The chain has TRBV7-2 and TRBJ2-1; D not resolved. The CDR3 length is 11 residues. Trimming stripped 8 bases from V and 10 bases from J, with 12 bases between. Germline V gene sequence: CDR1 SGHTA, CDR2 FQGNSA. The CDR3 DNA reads TGTGCCAGCTTAAGGAGTCGAGAGCAGTTCTTC. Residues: CASLRSREQFF.

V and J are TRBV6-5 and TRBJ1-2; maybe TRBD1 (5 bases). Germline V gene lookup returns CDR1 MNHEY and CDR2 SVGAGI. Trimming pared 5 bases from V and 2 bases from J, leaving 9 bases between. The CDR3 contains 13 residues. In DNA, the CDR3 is TGTGCCAGCAGTACGACAGAGAACTATGGCTACACCTTC. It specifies CASSTTENYGYTF.

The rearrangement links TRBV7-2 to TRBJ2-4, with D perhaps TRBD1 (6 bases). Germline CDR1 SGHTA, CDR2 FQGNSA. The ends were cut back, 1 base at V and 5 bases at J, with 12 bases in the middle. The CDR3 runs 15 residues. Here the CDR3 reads CASSLGSRGQNIQYF. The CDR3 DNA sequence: TGTGCCAGCAGCTTAGGGAGCAGGGGCCAAAACATTCAGTACTTC. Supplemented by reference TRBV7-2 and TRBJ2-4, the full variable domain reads GAGVSQSPSNKVTEKGKDVELRCDPISGHTALYWYRQSLGQGLEFLIYFQGNSAPDKSGLPSDRFSAERTGGSVSTLTIQRTQQEDSAVYLCASSLGSRGQNIQYFGAGTRLSVL.

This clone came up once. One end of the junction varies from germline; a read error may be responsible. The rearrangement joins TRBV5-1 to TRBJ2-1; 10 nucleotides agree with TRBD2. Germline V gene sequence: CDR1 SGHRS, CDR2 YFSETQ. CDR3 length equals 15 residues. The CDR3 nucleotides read TGCGCCAGCAGACCGGGACTAGCGCATTACAATAAGCAGTTCTTC. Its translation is CASRPGLAHYNKQFF.

The CDR3 sequence: CASMQSGTGDWNTEAFF. CDR3 DNA: TGCGCCAGCATGCAATCCGGGACAGGGGACTGGAACACTGAAGCTTTCTTT. The gene calls are TRBV5-1 and TRBJ1-1; TRBD1 matches 10 bases. V shed 6 bases, J shed 1 base, and the junction held 12 bases outside the gene matches. This CDR3 is built from 17 residues. CDR1 is SGHRS, CDR2 YFSETQ, per germline.

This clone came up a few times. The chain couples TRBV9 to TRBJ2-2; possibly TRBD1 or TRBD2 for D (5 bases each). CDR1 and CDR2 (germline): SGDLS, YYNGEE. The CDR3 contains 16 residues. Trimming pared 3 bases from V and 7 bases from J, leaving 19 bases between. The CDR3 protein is CASSAERGRAGGELFF. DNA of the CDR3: TGTGCCAGCAGCGCCGAGAGGGGCAGGGCGGGCGGGGAGCTGTTTTTT.

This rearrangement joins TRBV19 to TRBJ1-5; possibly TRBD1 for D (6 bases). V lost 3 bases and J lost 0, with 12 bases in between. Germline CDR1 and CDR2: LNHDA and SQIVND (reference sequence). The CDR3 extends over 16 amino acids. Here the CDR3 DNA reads TGTGCCAGTAGTATTGGAACAGGGTCTAGCAATCAGCCCCAGCATTTT. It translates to CASSIGTGSSNQPQHF.

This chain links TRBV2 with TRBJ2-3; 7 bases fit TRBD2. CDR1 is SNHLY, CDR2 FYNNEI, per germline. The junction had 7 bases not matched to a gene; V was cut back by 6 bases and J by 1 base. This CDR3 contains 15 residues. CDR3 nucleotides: TGTGCCAGCAGAGCGGGGTACCACGGCACAGATACGCAGTATTTT. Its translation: CASRAGYHGTDTQYF.

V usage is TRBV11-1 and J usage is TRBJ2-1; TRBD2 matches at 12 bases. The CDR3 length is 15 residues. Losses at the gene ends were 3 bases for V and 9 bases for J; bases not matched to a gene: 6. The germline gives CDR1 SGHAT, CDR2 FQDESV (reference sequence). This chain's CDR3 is CASSLRLAGEGEQFF. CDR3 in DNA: TGTGCCAGCAGCTTGAGACTAGCGGGAGAAGGTGAGCAGTTCTTC.

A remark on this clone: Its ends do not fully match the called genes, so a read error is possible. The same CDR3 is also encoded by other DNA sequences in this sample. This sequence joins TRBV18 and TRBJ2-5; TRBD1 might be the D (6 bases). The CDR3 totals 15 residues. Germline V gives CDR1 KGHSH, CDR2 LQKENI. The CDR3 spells CASSPPDRLGETQYF. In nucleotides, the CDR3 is TGTGCCAGCTCACCCCCCGACAGGCTTGGGGAGACCCAATACTTC.

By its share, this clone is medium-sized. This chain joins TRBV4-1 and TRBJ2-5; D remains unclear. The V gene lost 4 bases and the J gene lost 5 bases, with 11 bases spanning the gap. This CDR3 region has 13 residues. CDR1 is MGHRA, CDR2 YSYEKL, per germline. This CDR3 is CASSPTKGETQYF. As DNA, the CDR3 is TGCGCCAGCAGCCCGACAAAAGGGGAGACCCAGTACTTC.

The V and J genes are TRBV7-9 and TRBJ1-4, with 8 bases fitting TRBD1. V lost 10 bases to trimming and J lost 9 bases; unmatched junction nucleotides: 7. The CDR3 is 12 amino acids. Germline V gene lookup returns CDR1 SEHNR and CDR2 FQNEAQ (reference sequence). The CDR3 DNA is TGTGCCACAGGACAGGGAGGTAAAAAACTGTTTTTT. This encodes CATGQGGKKLFF.

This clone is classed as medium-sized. The CDR3 reads CASSDGQGGYEQYF. The DNA for the CDR3 is TGCGCCAGCAGCGACGGACAGGGAGGCTACGAGCAGTACTTC. The gene calls are TRBV5-1 and TRBJ2-7; TRBD1 matches at 8 bases. The CDR3 extends over 14 amino acids. Germline assignment: CDR1 SGHRS and CDR2 YFSETQ. J gave up 3 bases and V 4 bases, and 6 bases lay outside the gene matches.

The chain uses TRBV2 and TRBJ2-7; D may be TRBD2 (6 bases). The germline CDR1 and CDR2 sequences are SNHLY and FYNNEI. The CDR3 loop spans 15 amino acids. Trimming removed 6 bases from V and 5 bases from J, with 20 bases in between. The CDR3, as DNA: TGTGCCAGCAGGCCGGTGGGGGGTCGCCGGCACGAGCAGTACTTC. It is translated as CASRPVGGRRHEQYF.

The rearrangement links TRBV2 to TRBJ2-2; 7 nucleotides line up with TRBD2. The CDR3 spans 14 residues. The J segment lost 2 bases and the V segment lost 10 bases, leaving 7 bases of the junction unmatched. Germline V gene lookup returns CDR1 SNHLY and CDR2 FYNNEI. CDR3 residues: CATKRDLNTGELFF. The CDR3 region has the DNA TGTGCCACCAAGCGGGACCTAAACACCGGGGAGCTGTTTTTT.

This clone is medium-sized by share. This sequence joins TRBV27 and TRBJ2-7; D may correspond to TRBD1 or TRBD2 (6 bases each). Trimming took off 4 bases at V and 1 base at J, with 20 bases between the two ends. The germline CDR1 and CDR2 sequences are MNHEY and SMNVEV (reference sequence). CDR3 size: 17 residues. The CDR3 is CASSSPPGAYSSYEQYF. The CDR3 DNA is TGTGCCAGCAGTTCACCCCCGGGGGCCTATAGTTCCTACGAGCAGTACTTC.

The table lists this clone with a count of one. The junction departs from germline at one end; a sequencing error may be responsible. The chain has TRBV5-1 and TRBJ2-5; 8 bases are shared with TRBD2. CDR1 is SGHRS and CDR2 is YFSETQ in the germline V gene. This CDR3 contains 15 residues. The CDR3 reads CANSWTVGGGETQYF. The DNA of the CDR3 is TGCGCCAACAGCTGGACCGTCGGGGGGGGAGAGACCCAGTACTTC.

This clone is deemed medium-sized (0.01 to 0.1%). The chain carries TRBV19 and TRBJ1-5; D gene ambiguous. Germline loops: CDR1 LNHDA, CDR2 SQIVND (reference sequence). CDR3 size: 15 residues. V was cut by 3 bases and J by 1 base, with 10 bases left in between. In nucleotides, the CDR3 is TGTGCCAGTAGTATGCATGGGGAGAGCAATCAGCCCCAGCATTTT. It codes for CASSMHGESNQPQHF.

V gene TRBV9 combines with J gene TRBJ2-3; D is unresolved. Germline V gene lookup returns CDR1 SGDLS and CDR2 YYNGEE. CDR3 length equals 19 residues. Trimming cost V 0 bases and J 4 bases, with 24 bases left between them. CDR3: CASSVVSCSLSRWADTQYF. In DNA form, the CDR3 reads TGTGCCAGCAGCGTAGTTTCGTGCAGTCTATCACGTTGGGCAGATACGCAGTATTTT.

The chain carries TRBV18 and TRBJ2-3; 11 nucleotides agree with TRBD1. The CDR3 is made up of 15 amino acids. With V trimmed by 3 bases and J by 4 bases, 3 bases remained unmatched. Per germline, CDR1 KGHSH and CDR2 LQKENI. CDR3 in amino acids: CASSPDRGRSDTQYF. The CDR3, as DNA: TGTGCCAGCTCACCGGACAGGGGGCGATCAGATACGCAGTATTTT. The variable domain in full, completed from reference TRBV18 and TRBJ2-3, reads NAGVMQNPRHLVRRRGQEARLRCSPMKGHSHVYWYRQLPEEGLKFMVYLQKENIIDESGMPKERFSAEFPKEGPSILRIQQVVRGDSAAYFCASSPDRGRSDTQYFGPGTRLTVL.

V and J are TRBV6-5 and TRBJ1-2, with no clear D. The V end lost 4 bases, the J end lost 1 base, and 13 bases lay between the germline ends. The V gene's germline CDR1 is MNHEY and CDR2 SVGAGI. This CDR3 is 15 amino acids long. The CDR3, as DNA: TGTGCCAGCAGTTCCCGACGGACGATTAACTATGGCTACACCTTC. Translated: CASSSRRTINYGYTF.

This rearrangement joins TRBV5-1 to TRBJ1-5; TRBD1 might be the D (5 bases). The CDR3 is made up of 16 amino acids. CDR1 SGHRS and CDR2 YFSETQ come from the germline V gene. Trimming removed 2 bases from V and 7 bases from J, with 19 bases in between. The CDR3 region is CASSFGYGGGEQPQHF. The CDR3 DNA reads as TGCGCCAGCAGCTTTGGGTACGGCGGGGGGGAACAGCCCCAGCATTTT.

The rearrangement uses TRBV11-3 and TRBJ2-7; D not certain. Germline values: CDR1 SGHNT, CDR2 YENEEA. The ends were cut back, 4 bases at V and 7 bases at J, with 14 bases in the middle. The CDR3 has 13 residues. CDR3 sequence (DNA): TGTGCCAGCAGCTCCAACACTGCGAAGGAGCAGTACTTC. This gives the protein CASSSNTAKEQYF.